The present TCR beta chain was sequenced within a study of cytomegalovirus exposure and HLA in healthy donors (dated by TCRdb to 2015 to 2018). Notes on the research overall: According to an earlier analysis of a few hundred of the donors, roughly 180 million T cells yielded over 100 million unique TCR beta sequences and 276 Gb of sequence data. In the later analysis, no new phenotypic data were used to find candidate immune exposures; instead, reliance was placed on TCR beta sequences and their occurrence across donors. Class I and class II HLA loci were covered by the typing at four-digit resolution. Using immunosequencing, the study profiled T cell repertoires from about 620 subjects and related those repertoires to cytomegalovirus serostatus. Across approximately 400 genotyped donors of the cohort, an average of roughly 200,000 unique TCR beta nucleotide sequences per donor were sequenced, and 15% to 20% of those sequences were non-productive. In addition to the first cohort of roughly 700 subjects, a separate validation cohort of 120 different subjects was used. High-throughput TCR immunosequencing, statistical association of individual TCRs with disease status, and machine learning were combined to predict cytomegalovirus infection status. Genome-wide SNP genotypes for about 65% of the 666 donors were used in a later genetic analysis, which treated that subset as a discovery cohort. Around 320 gigabases of sequencing data and approximately 85 million unique TCR sequences were included in an early release covering 550 to 650 HLA-typed donors. A later analysis re-analyzed previously published TCR beta repertoires from 666 donors and added high-resolution HLA genotyping to study TCR occurrence patterns. Donor age, sex, ethnicity and CMV serostatus were collected together with the repertoire data. Of the 350 to 450 genotyped donors, approximately 81% were placed in the genetic ancestry cluster associated with self-reported Caucasian donors. Typing coverage varied by locus: about 620-640 donors for A, B, C, DRB1 and DQB1; around 560 for DQA1; over 600 for DPA1; 400 to 480 for DPB1. The study was designed to test whether signatures of past pathogen exposure could be identified by cataloging public T cell receptors. An earlier analysis of several hundred of the donors applied high-throughput TCR beta sequencing to assess whether each TCR beta V gene segment acted as functional or pseudogenic. Every repertoire in the discovery cohort had been generated on one and the same sequencing platform. A handful of DR-DQ haplotypes were treated as single units for association and clustering because of strong linkage in the cohort. Study-level results and caveats: In vitro tests confirmed that a few of the cytomegalovirus-associated TCR beta chains recognize cytomegalovirus antigens. According to a later analysis, TCR association rates differed among HLA loci, with DRB1 alleles showing the most associated TCRs and HLA-C alleles showing the fewest. Correlated functional status among segregating V segments might reflect linkage disequilibrium, but an unknown experimental factor could not be ruled out. In a later genetic analysis, a missense DCLRE1C variant was associated with V-gene and J-gene trimming of TCR beta chains, and the association was replicated in an independent cohort. The classifier was reported to diagnose cytomegalovirus status with high specificity and sensitivity in both the original cohort and the validation cohort. It was suggested by the authors that the approach could potentially be generalized to other disease states and immunological phenotypes. The 87-base-pair reads could not distinguish some IMGT-functional V segments, including TRBV6-2 and TRBV6-3, so those segments were excluded. A later analysis associated 16,951 TCR beta sequences with specific HLA alleles at a false discovery rate of 0.05. Only TCR beta chains were sequenced in this cohort, and the absence of alpha or paired-chain data limited detectable features. CMV serostatus was the only immune exposure information available for the cohort. When HLA alleles, especially DR and DQ, strongly co-occurred, TCR associations were difficult to assign to individual alleles. In a later analysis, HLA-associated TCR beta chains showed more clonal expansion and lower generation probabilities than non-associated chains that were equally common. Compared with the 666-donor mean, donors in an Asian-associated ancestry cluster had fewer N-insertions in productive TCRs, according to a later genetic analysis. In a later analysis, most CMV-associated TCR beta chains were found to appear HLA-restricted, with HLA associations seemingly driven largely by CMV exposure. In a later analysis, several top co-occurrence clusters were reported to appear linked to parvovirus B19, influenza, CMV and Epstein-Barr virus. Most TCR sequences were observed very rarely across donors, whereas some public TCRs were present in many individuals. Around 16 rarely observed V segments, including chromosome 9 orphons, were excluded from the earlier analysis of approximately 500 of the donors because counts were too low. Because HLA typing was missing for some donors at each locus, association tests included only the typed subset. Presence/absence analyses assumed roughly uniform sequencing depth across donors, an assumption that may not hold. The study listed around 160 TCR beta chains as associated with cytomegalovirus. An earlier analysis of several hundred of the donors showed that most TCR beta V segments appeared in productive rearrangements either about 90% or about 30% of the time, which broadly matched IMGT annotations. A cluster of highly shared sequence variants was judged likely to represent a technical artifact of the sequencing pipeline. A further reported finding was that TCR beta sequences accurately predicted the HLA-A and HLA-B alleles for most subjects in the first cohort.

Notes on this clone: Its antigen remains unidentified. The record has no base qualities; no much larger clone is one base away.

Receptor libraries were prepared by the immunoSEQ multiplex PCR assay. A mixture of 60 forward primers for TCR Vbeta segments and 13 reverse primers for TCR Jbeta segments was used in the multiplex PCR. Amplification of the CDR3 region of rearranged TCR beta genes was performed with a multiplex PCR assay on genomic DNA. On the Illumina HiSeq System, the amplified TCR beta libraries were sequenced as 87-base-pair reads. In the original analysis: In a later analysis, approximately 74 million unique TCR beta chains were counted across the roughly 610 repertoires, and about 9.9 million of these chains were shared by at least two donors. Raw reads were error-corrected and collapsed into unique sequences with a nearest-neighbor algorithm that merged closely related sequences to remove PCR and sequencing errors. To assign V, D and J gene segments, CDR3 sequences were aligned to IMGT reference sequences. For a sequence to be retained, at least a six-nucleotide match to both a V gene segment and a J gene segment was required. Rearrangements were called productive when the CDR3 lacked stop codons and stayed in frame with V and J; all others were non-productive. CDR3 was defined according to IMGT convention as the region running from the second conserved V-encoded cysteine to the conserved J-encoded phenylalanine. The earlier analysis of about 620 of the donors excluded sequences that lacked an unambiguous match to a single V gene segment. An earlier analysis of under 750 of the donors called V segments functional above 56.7% productive rearrangements and segregating when the between-donor standard deviation exceeded 5%. A statistical classification framework was built to diagnose cytomegalovirus status from the catalog of TCR beta chain sequences. In a later analysis, TCR nucleotide sequences were compared against IMGT/GENE-DB human TR gene sequences so that V and J genes could be assigned. In a later analysis, CDR3 sequences and most-parsimonious VDJ recombination scenarios were assigned using the TCRdist pipeline. In a later analysis, every TCR beta chain was defined by the combination of its CDR3 amino acid sequence and its V-gene family, and reads without a unique V-gene family were dropped. In a later analysis, nearly 600 highly shared, low-generation-probability nucleotide sequences were removed to address suspected cross-contamination and a sequencing artifact. A later analysis calculated a clonal expansion index for each public chain from normalized within-repertoire ranks of inferred template counts. Generation probabilities in a later analysis came from a VDJ recombination model fitted to out-of-frame rearrangements, and those results were checked against IGoR. In a later analysis, TCR-TCR, TCR-HLA and TCR-CMV co-occurrence was scored with hypergeometric tests, and a repertoire-size bias correction was applied to TCR pairs. In a later analysis, false discovery rates were estimated by permuting HLA or CMV assignments 20 times. In a later analysis, co-occurring TCRs were grouped using DBSCAN, and TCRdist sequence similarity was added for clustering within HLA-allele-positive subsets. For co-occurrence clustering, repertoires with fewer than 30,000 or more than 120,000 public chains were excluded, along with several repertoires with anomalous nucleotide sharing. Sourced from immuneACCESS, this table was stored by TCRdb with only in-frame sequences that have V and J called. A share of the clones is absent; for the studies checked, an unresolved V gene accounts for under half, and the remainder has no known explanation. V, J and clone size reflect that table, while D and trimming were determined from the DNA. In all, the sample holds about 43,000 clones, and approximately 47% of those were seen once. The biggest ten clones account for roughly 6% of the sample.

V loses 4 bases of germline sequence and J loses 4 bases, and the interval between the two ends is 8 bases. The germline V gene (reference sequence) yields SGHNT for CDR1 and YYREEE for CDR2. From cysteine to phenylalanine, the CDR3 is 13 amino acids long. Only the CDR3 portion is preserved as DNA: 39 bases, with reading frame beginning at the first base. The cohort was made up of 650 to 700 healthy bone marrow donors. Cohort members were all nominally healthy when sampled, although unrecorded immune exposures were likely present. The donor was CMV seronegative and was included in the group of 352 seronegative cohort members. A peripheral blood sample was provided by each donor, and peripheral blood mononuclear cells were used for TCR beta sequencing. Genomic DNA extraction from the blood cell samples was performed with the Qiagen DNeasy Blood Extraction Kit.

The sequencing input was PBMCs. This sequence was found in a man in his sixties in good health and CMV-seronegative. This receptor chain uses TRBV5-4 and TRBJ1-4, with a tentative D gene TRBD1 over 5 matching bases. The CDR3 here reads CASSRGDNEKLFF. The DNA sequence is given as TGTGCCAGCAGCCGGGGGGATAATGAAAAACTGTTTTTT.